Sequencing of this T cell receptor beta chain was carried out in a study of CD8 T cells in Susac syndrome. This CDR3 contains 15 residues. The germline CDR1 and CDR2 sequences are LGHDT and YNNKEL (reference sequence). V was shortened by 0 bases and J by 3 bases, with 12 bases between the two germline ends. RNA was extracted with the RNeasy kit, and a quantity of roughly 0.45 to 1 ug was reverse transcribed using random hexamers. TCR beta CDR3 was amplified by immunoSEQ covering 54 Vbeta and 13 Jbeta. TCRdb independently ran MiXCR on the immunoSEQ multiplex PCR reads; one entry per CDR3 protein. The table records 330,000 or so distinct CDR3 sequences, around 85% of them present only once.

The sequenced sample consisted of CD8+ T cells from PBMCs. This rearrangement joins TRBV3-1 to TRBJ2-7; maybe TRBD1 (5 bases). This sequence was found in a human donor with multiple sclerosis. CDR3 sequence: CASSQDYDRFYEQYF. The CDR3 coding sequence is TGTGCCAGCAGCCAAGACTACGACAGATTCTACGAGCAGTACTTC.